Each of the 17 T cell receptor beta chains below was sequenced from the same sample in a study of Ad26.COV2.S vaccination and SARS-CoV-2 variants. Documented treatment: 15 to 20 received Ad26.COV2.S at low or high dose, single or two shots; 5 received placebo; per-sample allocation not given. The samples were gathered on day 63 after the first injection of vaccine or placebo. Produced via immunoSEQ multiplex PCR; TCRdb's table is partial and in-frame only. Seen here are roughly 400,000 clones, about 92% observed once, and the top ten hold approximately 1.6%. Sample: peripheral blood, taken in a trial of Ad26.COV2.S vaccine versus placebo. The receptors were gathered from a person between 18 and 65 years old who received the Ad26.COV2.S COVID-19 vaccine or a placebo.

The chain couples TRBV5-1 to TRBJ2-3; 8 bases line up with TRBD1. The CDR3 is 14 amino acids. Germline CDR1 is SGHRS and CDR2 is YFSETQ. Unmatched junction bases numbered 4, after V lost 4 bases and J lost 3 bases. The CDR3 nucleotides read TGCGCCAGCAGCCCAGGGGGCGGAACAGATACGCAGTATTTT. This sequence encodes CASSPGGGTDTQYF. Together with reference TRBV5-1 and TRBJ2-3, the CDR3 gives the full variable domain: KAGVTQTPRYLIKTRGQQVTLSCSPISGHRSVSWYQQTPGQGLQFLFEYFSETQRNKGNFPGRFSGRQFSNSRSEMNVSTLELGDSALYLCASSPGGGTDTQYFGPGTRLTVL.

The chain is built from TRBV27 and TRBJ2-3; tentatively, D is TRBD1 (6 bases). The CDR3 loop spans 14 amino acids. Trimming took off 5 bases at V and 1 base at J, with 10 bases between the two ends. The germline CDR1 and CDR2 sequences are MNHEY and SMNVEV (reference sequence). The CDR3 sequence: CASSRNRGTDTQYF. CDR3 DNA: TGTGCCAGCAGTAGGAACAGGGGCACAGATACGCAGTATTTT.

This clone appeared a single time. V and J are TRBV6-2 or TRBV6-3 and TRBJ2-3; 7 positions match TRBD1. Looked up from germline, CDR1 is MNHEY and CDR2 is SVGEGT. The CDR3 loop spans 15 amino acids. V shed 2 bases, J shed 2 bases, and the junction held 4 bases outside the gene matches. The CDR3 region is CASSYVGQATDTQYF. CDR3 coding DNA: TGTGCCAGCAGTTACGTCGGACAGGCCACAGATACGCAGTATTTT.

V usage is TRBV7-2 and J usage is TRBJ2-5, with D maybe TRBD2 (6 bases). CDR1 is SGHTA, CDR2 FQGNSA, per germline. Trimming shortened V by 5 bases and J by 5 bases, and 18 bases separated the two germline ends. This CDR3 contains 15 residues. Here the CDR3 reads CASSRMGGTSETQYF. Written as DNA, the CDR3 is TGTGCCAGCAGCAGAATGGGGGGTACGTCGGAGACCCAGTACTTC.

This chain joins TRBV30 and TRBJ1-1, with 12 bases matching TRBD1. V was pared by 2 bases and J by 4 bases, with 5 bases of the junction left unmatched. CDR1 is GTSNPN, CDR2 SVGIG, per germline (reference sequence). CDR3 length: 15 residues. CDR3 DNA: TGTGCCTGGAGTAATCCGGGACAGGGGGCCACTGAAGCTTTCTTT. Amino acids: CAWSNPGQGATEAFF.

The rearrangement joins TRBV5-1 to TRBJ2-3, with 10 bases matching TRBD2. Germline assignment: CDR1 SGHRS and CDR2 YFSETQ. This CDR3 has 15 residues. With 5 bases clipped from V and 2 bases from J, the junction kept 5 bases outside the gene matches. The CDR3 spells CASRSGLANTDTQYF. In DNA form, the CDR3 reads TGCGCCAGCAGATCGGGACTAGCGAACACAGATACGCAGTATTTT.

V and J are TRBV28 and TRBJ2-3; D may be TRBD2 (6 bases). CDR1 is MDHEN and CDR2 is SYDVKM in the germline V gene. This CDR3 comprises 15 residues. V shed 5 bases and J shed 1 base, with 13 bases lying between them. CDR3 region: CASSVGGAGTDTQYF. The CDR3 nucleotides read TGTGCCAGCAGTGTCGGGGGAGCCGGCACAGATACGCAGTATTTT.

This clone appeared a single time. The chain is built from TRBV27 and TRBJ1-4; 7 bases are a match to TRBD1. The CDR3 is made up of 15 amino acids. Germline V gives CDR1 MNHEY, CDR2 SMNVEV (reference sequence). The V gene end was trimmed by 3 bases and the J gene end by 1 base; junction bases not matched to a gene: 2. Here the CDR3 reads CASSFTGVTNEKLFF. The CDR3, as DNA: TGTGCCAGCAGTTTCACAGGGGTAACTAATGAAAAACTGTTTTTT.

This clone was observed once. The chain carries TRBV4-3 and TRBJ2-4; D is perhaps TRBD1 (6 bases). V was shortened by 0 bases and J by 0 bases, with 21 bases between the two germline ends. Germline loops: CDR1 LGHNA, CDR2 YSLEER. The CDR3 is made up of 20 amino acids. CDR3 sequence (DNA): TGCGCCAGCAGCCAAGATTGGCTCGTTGTAGGGGGATTAGCCAAAAACATTCAGTACTTC. It translates to CASSQDWLVVGGLAKNIQYF.

This sequence joins TRBV2 and TRBJ1-5; TRBD1 is a possible D gene (6 bases). Germline V gives CDR1 SNHLY, CDR2 FYNNEI. This CDR3 has 12 amino acids. Trimming stripped 8 bases from V and 6 bases from J, with 11 bases between. CDR3 coding DNA: TGTGCCAGCGGTGGGGGCGGTCAGCCCCAGCATTTT. Translation: CASGGGGQPQHF.

The chain employs TRBV10-3 and TRBJ2-5; the match to TRBD1 covers 7 bases. The V segment lost 4 bases and the J segment 2 bases; nucleotides outside the gene matches: 4. The germline CDR1 and CDR2 sequences are ENHRY and SYGVKD. CDR3 size: 14 residues. The CDR3 region has the DNA TGTGCCATCAGTGGTCCGGGACAGCAAGAGACCCAGTACTTC. The encoded protein is CAISGPGQQETQYF.

The CDR3 DNA reads TGTGCCTGGAGTGGTTTGGACACCGGGGAGCTGTTTTTT. Translated: CAWSGLDTGELFF. The chain links TRBV30 to TRBJ2-2, with D unresolved. The germline gives CDR1 GTSNPN, CDR2 SVGIG (reference sequence). Trimming pared 1 base from V and 3 bases from J, leaving 6 bases between. The CDR3 is 13 amino acids.

This chain links TRBV5-5 with TRBJ2-5; TRBD2 might be the D (6 bases). The CDR3 loop spans 19 amino acids. CDR1 is SGHKS, CDR2 YYEKEE, per germline (reference sequence). V dropped 0 bases and J dropped 0 bases, with 21 bases sitting between them. CDR3 sequence reads: CASSLGVSSANSYQETQYF. CDR3 coding DNA: TGTGCCAGCAGCTTGGGAGTCTCTAGCGCCAATTCGTACCAAGAGACCCAGTACTTC.

This chain joins TRBV5-4 and TRBJ2-3; D may be TRBD1 (6 bases). This CDR3 spans 13 amino acids. V lost 1 base, J lost 6 bases, and 9 bases lay in between. Germline CDR1 is SGHNT and CDR2 is YYREEE (reference sequence). CDR3 DNA sequence: TGTGCCAGCAGCTTGACAGGGTCGGATACGCAGTATTTT. Translation: CASSLTGSDTQYF.

The chain has TRBV24-1 and TRBJ1-1, with D unresolved. The V end was cut by 5 bases, the J end by 0 bases, with 9 bases between. CDR3 length: 14 residues. Looked up from germline, CDR1 is KGHDR and CDR2 is SFDVKD. The CDR3 DNA follows: TGTGCCACCAGTGTGTCTGGTGTGAACACTGAAGCTTTCTTT. The encoded protein is CATSVSGVNTEAFF.

This sequence joins TRBV28 and TRBJ1-6; 9 nucleotides agree with TRBD1. Trimming took 7 bases from V and 0 from J; bases not matched to a gene: 10. From germline, CDR1 is MDHEN and CDR2 SYDVKM. The CDR3 has 18 amino acids. The CDR3, as DNA: TGTGCCAGCAAATCCGGGACAGGGAAAACCTCCTATAATTCACCCCTCCACTTT. Its protein is CASKSGTGKTSYNSPLHF.

The chain links TRBV7-9 to TRBJ2-3, with 7 bases that match TRBD1. This CDR3 comprises 16 residues. V shed 2 bases and J 4 bases; nucleotides not matched to a gene: 9. Germline V gene sequence: CDR1 SEHNR, CDR2 FQNEAQ (reference sequence). CDR3 amino acids: CASSLSATGIPDTQYF. In DNA, the CDR3 is TGTGCCAGCAGCTTAAGTGCGACAGGGATCCCAGATACGCAGTATTTT.